These T cell receptor beta chains were read from a single sample in a study of blood T cell repertoires in COVID-19. Using immunoSEQ multiplex PCR, the repertoire was profiled, and TCRdb retains in-frame clones only, with some absent. The sample holds under 200,000 clones; more than 75% are singletons and the top ten take 7%. The sample was PBMCs or T cells enriched from blood (not recorded which). The receptors here all came from a woman in her fifties or sixties who had recovered from COVID-19. Both conserved end residues are part of each CDR3. D genes are given only for firm matches. Clone size appears in some rows only: once, few, many, or a class for an expanded clone.

j_gene	abundance	v_gene	d_gene	CDR3aa	CDR3nt
TRBJ1-5	NA	TRBV19	TRBD1	CASSNGAGGSANHF	TGTGCCAGTAGTAACGGGGCAGGGGGAAGCGCCAACCATTTT
TRBJ2-7	NA	TRBV28	NA	CASSSGGTSYEQYF	TGTGCCAGCAGTTCAGGGGGGACCTCCTACGAGCAGTACTTC
TRBJ1-1	few	TRBV7-2	TRBD1	CASSTTGGAATEAFF	TGTGCCAGCAGCACCACAGGGGGCGCGGCCACTGAAGCTTTCTTT
TRBJ1-1	NA	TRBV18	TRBD1	CASSRRQGENTEAFF	TGTGCCAGCTCACGACGACAGGGAGAAAACACTGAAGCTTTCTTT
TRBJ2-1	NA	TRBV28	NA	CASKSVEQFF	TGTGCCAGCAAATCGGTTGAGCAGTTCTTC
TRBJ2-3	NA	TRBV28	TRBD1	CASSPGQGFPDTQYF	TGTGCCAGCAGCCCCGGACAGGGTTTCCCAGATACGCAGTATTTT
TRBJ1-3	NA	TRBV2	NA	CASRGGLSGNTIYF	TGTGCCAGCAGGGGGGGGCTCTCTGGAAACACCATATATTTT
TRBJ1-5	once	TRBV6-1	NA	CASSDTLGQPQHF	TGTGCCAGCAGTGATACTCTTGGTCAGCCCCAGCATTTT
TRBJ2-3	NA	TRBV9	TRBD2	CASSVDGLAGGTDTQYF	TGTGCCAGCAGCGTAGATGGACTAGCGGGGGGCACAGATACGCAGTATTTT
TRBJ2-3	NA	TRBV15	TRBD2	CATSREPGLAGRDTQYF	TGTGCCACCAGCAGAGAACCGGGACTAGCGGGCCGGGATACGCAGTATTTT
TRBJ1-5	NA	TRBV19	TRBD1	CASSTLDRTNQPQHF	TGTGCCAGTAGTACCCTGGACAGGACAAATCAGCCCCAGCATTTT
TRBJ2-7	NA	TRBV7-2	NA	CASSEGFSYEQYF	TGTGCCAGCAGCGAGGGATTTTCCTACGAGCAGTACTTC
TRBJ2-1	NA	TRBV9	TRBD2	CASSGAGTPVNEQFF	TGTGCCAGCAGCGGAGCGGGAACCCCGGTCAATGAGCAGTTCTTC
TRBJ1-1	NA	TRBV4-1	NA	CASSQDRGLRNTEAFF	TGCGCCAGCAGCCAAGATCGAGGGTTGCGGAACACTGAAGCTTTCTTT
TRBJ2-3	NA	TRBV5-1	TRBD2	CASSLVVGVSGSDTQYF	TGCGCCAGCAGCTTGGTCGTCGGAGTTAGCGGGAGTGATACGCAGTATTTT
TRBJ2-2	NA	TRBV28	NA	CASSLDRLYTGELFF	TGTGCCAGCAGTTTAGACAGGCTATACACCGGGGAGCTGTTTTTT
TRBJ1-2	NA	TRBV28	NA	CASSSATDGYTF	TGTGCCAGCAGCTCCGCGACAGACGGCTACACCTTC
TRBJ2-5	NA	TRBV12-3/TRBV12-4	NA	CASRQQETQYF	TGTGCCAGCAGACAACAAGAGACCCAGTACTTC
TRBJ2-7	NA	TRBV4-1	NA	CASSQEAEQYF	TGCGCCAGCAGCCAAGAAGCGGAGCAGTACTTC
TRBJ2-5	NA	TRBV5-1	NA	CASSLVAEETQYF	TGCGCCAGCAGCTTGGTAGCAGAAGAGACCCAGTACTTC
TRBJ1-1	NA	TRBV29-1	NA	CSISRGRNTEAFF	TGCAGCATAAGCAGGGGTAGAAACACTGAAGCTTTCTTT
TRBJ2-5	NA	TRBV5-4	NA	CASSFSGVETQYF	TGTGCCAGCAGCTTTTCGGGGGTAGAGACCCAGTACTTC
TRBJ2-5	NA	TRBV19	NA	CASGLRGLPGETQYF	TGTGCCAGTGGACTCAGGGGCCTTCCGGGCGAGACCCAGTACTTC
TRBJ1-1	NA	TRBV11-3	NA	CASSPTGNTEAFF	TGTGCCAGCAGCCCTACAGGGAACACTGAAGCTTTCTTT
TRBJ2-1	NA	TRBV11-2	TRBD1	CASSTDRGHEQFF	TGTGCCAGCAGCACGGACAGGGGCCATGAGCAGTTCTTC
TRBJ1-3	NA	TRBV7-2	NA	CASSQHRLSGNTIYF	TGTGCCAGCAGCCAACACAGGCTCTCTGGAAACACCATATATTTT
TRBJ2-1	NA	TRBV7-6	NA	CASSLVQKEQFF	TGTGCCAGCAGCTTAGTACAGAAAGAGCAGTTCTTC
TRBJ1-6	once	TRBV11-2	NA	CASSPRRGPNSPLHF	TGTGCCAGCAGCCCTCGTCGAGGGCCTAATTCACCCCTCCACTTT
TRBJ1-6	NA	TRBV7-9	TRBD1	CASSSGQGFYNSPLHF	TGTGCCAGCAGCTCAGGACAGGGGTTCTATAATTCACCCCTCCACTTT
TRBJ2-7	NA	TRBV27	TRBD2	CASRMGLAASYEQYF	TGTGCCAGCCGGATGGGTCTAGCGGCTTCTTACGAGCAGTACTTC
TRBJ1-1	NA	TRBV19	NA	CASSRSRVNTEAFF	TGTGCCAGTAGTCGGAGCAGGGTGAACACTGAAGCTTTCTTT
TRBJ1-1	NA	TRBV11-3	NA	CASSLTRNTEAFF	TGTGCCAGCAGCTTGACAAGGAACACTGAAGCTTTCTTT
TRBJ2-1	NA	TRBV19	TRBD2	CASSIFSLAADNEQFF	TGTGCCAGTAGTATCTTCTCCCTAGCGGCTGACAATGAGCAGTTCTTC
TRBJ2-7	few	TRBV18	NA	CASSPGGGYEQYF	TGTGCCAGCTCACCAGGGGGCGGCTACGAGCAGTACTTC
TRBJ2-7	NA	TRBV29-1	NA	CSVAGPNSYEQYF	TGCAGCGTTGCAGGTCCTAACTCCTACGAGCAGTACTTC
TRBJ2-2	NA	TRBV3-1/TRBV3-2	NA	CASSQAFGATGELFF	TGTGCCAGCAGCCAGGCTTTTGGAGCCACCGGGGAGCTGTTTTTT
TRBJ1-1	NA	TRBV7-2	NA	CASSWTVNTEAFF	TGTGCCAGCAGCTGGACAGTGAACACTGAAGCTTTCTTT
TRBJ2-1	NA	TRBV2	TRBD2	CASSEGTSVGYNEQFF	TGTGCCAGCAGTGAAGGGACTAGCGTAGGATACAATGAGCAGTTCTTC
TRBJ2-7	NA	TRBV27	NA	CASSFLTGSAYEQYF	TGTGCCAGCAGCTTCCTGACAGGAAGCGCCTACGAGCAGTACTTT
TRBJ2-3	NA	TRBV15	NA	CATSRGGGIGDTQYF	TGTGCCACCAGCAGAGGGGGCGGGATCGGAGATACGCAGTATTTT
TRBJ2-1	NA	TRBV2	NA	CASTPYPGIEQFF	TGTGCCAGCACTCCCTATCCAGGGATTGAGCAGTTCTTC
TRBJ2-6	NA	TRBV18	NA	CASSPPFGLTGANVLTF	TGTGCCAGCTCACCACCGTTCGGTTTGACTGGGGCCAACGTCCTGACTTTC
TRBJ1-4	few	TRBV7-9	NA	CASSPSGQQSYEKLFF	TGTGCCAGCAGCCCGTCCGGACAGCAAAGTTACGAAAAACTGTTTTTT
TRBJ1-4	NA	TRBV7-9	TRBD1	CASSYKRDRVEKLFF	TGTGCCAGCAGCTATAAACGGGACAGGGTTGAAAAACTGTTTTTT
TRBJ2-3	NA	TRBV6-2/TRBV6-3	TRBD2	CASSFNLAGGASTDTQYF	TGTGCCAGCAGCTTCAACCTAGCGGGAGGGGCATCCACAGATACGCAGTATTTT
TRBJ1-2	NA	TRBV5-4	TRBD1	CASSRIPGTGIDGYTF	TGTGCCAGCAGCCGCATCCCCGGGACAGGGATCGATGGCTACACCTTC
TRBJ2-2	once	TRBV6-5	NA	CASSQSTGSLFF	TGTGCCAGCAGTCAGTCAACAGGGTCGCTGTTTTTT
TRBJ2-7	few	TRBV28	TRBD2	CASSSPAGYEQYF	TGTGCCAGCAGTTCTCCAGCGGGGTACGAGCAGTACTTC
TRBJ1-1	NA	TRBV10-3	NA	CAIRDSSGVNTEAFF	TGTGCCATCAGGGATTCGTCAGGGGTGAACACTGAAGCTTTCTTT
TRBJ1-1	NA	TRBV7-9	TRBD1	CASSPRGGGGTEAFF	TGTGCCAGCAGCCCTAGAGGGGGCGGTGGCACTGAAGCTTTCTTT
TRBJ2-5	NA	TRBV18	TRBD1	CASSPTGVETQYF	TGTGCCAGCTCACCGACAGGGGTTGAGACCCAGTACTTC
TRBJ2-5	NA	TRBV7-2	NA	CASSLAHRETQYF	TGTGCCAGCAGCTTAGCACACAGGGAGACCCAGTACTTC
TRBJ2-2	few	TRBV19	TRBD1	CASSQGAGELFF	TGTGCCAGTAGTCAGGGGGCCGGGGAGCTGTTTTTT
TRBJ1-3	NA	TRBV28	NA	CASNPGGAGNTIYF	TGTGCCAGCAACCCTGGGGGGGCCGGAAACACCATATATTTT
TRBJ2-1	few	TRBV6-2/TRBV6-3	TRBD2	CASSPTGRGRAAVNEQFF	TGTGCCAGCAGCCCGACTGGACGCGGGAGGGCCGCTGTCAATGAGCAGTTCTTC
TRBJ1-5	NA	TRBV19	NA	CASSLQGSLPPQHF	TGTGCCAGTAGTTTACAGGGCTCCCTGCCGCCCCAGCATTTT
TRBJ2-7	NA	TRBV15	NA	CATSSLGSPYEQYF	TGTGCCACCAGCAGCCTCGGGAGCCCGTACGAGCAGTACTTC
TRBJ2-2	NA	TRBV29-1	NA	CSVVGSLNTGELFF	TGCAGCGTTGTGGGCTCCTTGAACACCGGGGAGCTGTTTTTT